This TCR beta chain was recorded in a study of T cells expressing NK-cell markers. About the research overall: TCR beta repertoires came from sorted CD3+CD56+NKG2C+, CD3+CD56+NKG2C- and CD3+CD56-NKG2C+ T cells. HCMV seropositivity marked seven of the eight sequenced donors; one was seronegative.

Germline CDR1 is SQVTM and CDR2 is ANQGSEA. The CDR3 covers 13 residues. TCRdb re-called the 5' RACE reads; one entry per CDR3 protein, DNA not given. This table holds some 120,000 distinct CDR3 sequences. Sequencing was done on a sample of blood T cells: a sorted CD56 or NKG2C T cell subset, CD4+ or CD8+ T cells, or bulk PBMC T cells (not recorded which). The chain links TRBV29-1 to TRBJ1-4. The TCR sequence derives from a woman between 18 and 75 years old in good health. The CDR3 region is CSVLSATNEKLFF.